The 24 T cell receptor beta chains below were found in one sample sequenced in a study of cytomegalovirus exposure and HLA in healthy donors. The study ran its PCR with 60 Vbeta and 13 Jbeta primers. The assay was immunoSEQ multiplex PCR, and TCRdb's table has in-frame clones only and misses some. The sample lists 99,000 or so clones, more than 65% seen once, with 3.2% in the top ten. The sequencing sample was made of PBMCs. The receptors here all came from a man younger than 45 in good health and CMV-seronegative.

The DNA of the CDR3 is TGTGCCAGCGCTTGGACCGGGACAGGGGCTCGGGAGCAGTACTTC. It translates to CASAWTGTGAREQYF. This rearrangement joins TRBV18 to TRBJ2-7; 10 bases agree with TRBD1. Germline V gives CDR1 KGHSH, CDR2 LQKENI. The CDR3 contains 15 residues. Unmatched junction bases numbered 14, after V lost 8 bases and J lost 7 bases.

This chain connects TRBV6-4 to TRBJ2-1, with 8 nucleotides matching TRBD1. CDR3 length: 13 residues. J lost 7 bases, V lost 2 bases, and 1 base had no gene match. Germline loops: CDR1 MRHNA, CDR2 SNTAGT. Written as DNA, the CDR3 is TGTGCCAGCAGTGACCGGGACAGGAATGAGCAGTTCTTC. Residues: CASSDRDRNEQFF.

CDR3 residues: CAGCIAGNFNNEQFF. The CDR3 DNA is TGTGCCGGCTGTATAGCGGGGAATTTTAACAATGAGCAGTTCTTC. J is TRBJ2-1 and V is TRBV27; TRBD2 aligns across 8 bases. The V gene's germline CDR1 is MNHEY and CDR2 SMNVEV (reference sequence). Trimming removed 11 bases from V and 5 bases from J; junction bases left unmatched: 14. The CDR3 consists of 15 residues.

V is TRBV7-9 and J is TRBJ2-7; 9 nucleotides match TRBD1. The germline V gene has CDR1 SEHNR and CDR2 FQNEAQ (reference sequence). CDR3 size: 16 residues. V trimming: 5 bases; J trimming: 0 bases; junction bases outside the gene matches: 8. CDR3 in amino acids: CASSLFGQGSSYEQYF. CDR3 nucleotide sequence: TGTGCCAGCAGCCTATTCGGACAGGGGAGCTCCTACGAGCAGTACTTC.

The chain couples TRBV19 to TRBJ2-6, with TRBD1 matching 11 bases. Germline V CDR1 and CDR2: LNHDA, SQIVND (reference sequence). CDR3 size: 17 residues. V trimming: 5 bases; J trimming: 0 bases; junction bases outside the gene matches: 3. For the CDR3, the DNA is TGTGCCAGTAGTGAGGACAGGGGGCTCTCTGGGGCCAACGTCCTGACTTTC. Its protein product is CASSEDRGLSGANVLTF.

This clone has just a few counts. The rearrangement joins TRBV7-2 to TRBJ2-2, with D possibly being TRBD2 (5 bases). The CDR3 spans 17 residues. Trimming took off 2 bases at V and 0 bases at J, with 13 bases between the two ends. Per the germline V gene, CDR1 is SGHTA and CDR2 is FQGNSA. The CDR3 DNA sequence: TGTGCCAGCAGCTTAATGAGCGGAATCGCGAACACCGGGGAGCTGTTTTTT. This gives the protein CASSLMSGIANTGELFF.

The V and J genes are TRBV5-1 and TRBJ2-7; 7 bases match TRBD1. The CDR3 length is 13 residues. V was clipped by 10 bases and J by 0 bases; unmatched bases: 7. CDR1 SGHRS and CDR2 YFSETQ come from the germline V gene. The CDR3 here is CACSRGPSYEQYF. The CDR3 nucleotides read TGCGCCTGCTCAAGGGGGCCCTCCTACGAGCAGTACTTC.

This clone was counted between two and nine times. The chain uses TRBV10-3 and TRBJ1-2; D ambiguous. This CDR3 has 14 amino acids. V was clipped by 1 base and J by 3 bases, with 9 bases between them. Per the germline V gene, CDR1 is ENHRY and CDR2 is SYGVKD. For the CDR3, the DNA is TGTGCCATCAGTGAGTTAGCGGGCTACTATGGCTACACCTTC. Its translation: CAISELAGYYGYTF.

This rearrangement joins TRBV27 to TRBJ1-5, with a weak D call TRBD1 (6 bases). This CDR3 contains 14 residues. Trimming pared 4 bases from V and 3 bases from J, leaving 10 bases between. The germline V gene encodes CDR1 MNHEY and CDR2 SMNVEV (reference sequence). The CDR3 loop reads CASSSGQLNQPQHF. CDR3 in DNA: TGTGCCAGCAGTTCCGGACAGCTCAATCAGCCCCAGCATTTT.

V gene TRBV11-2 combines with J gene TRBJ2-3, with 7 bases aligning to TRBD2. Germline V gene sequence: CDR1 SGHAT, CDR2 FQNNGV. Trimming cost V 6 bases and J 8 bases; bases outside gene matches: 5. The CDR3 is 12 residues long. CDR3 loop: CASRLGGSTQYF. The CDR3 DNA sequence: TGTGCCAGCAGACTGGGGGGGTCTACGCAGTATTTT.

V gene TRBV5-1 combines with J gene TRBJ2-1; D might be TRBD2 (6 bases). Germline V lookup: CDR1 SGHRS, CDR2 YFSETQ. CDR3 length: 16 residues. The V end was cut by 0 bases, the J end by 6 bases, with 16 bases between. The CDR3 is CASSLGALGGANEQFF. The CDR3 DNA reads TGCGCCAGCAGCTTGGGAGCGCTTGGAGGGGCCAATGAGCAGTTCTTC.

V and J are TRBV6-1 and TRBJ1-1; D unclear. The CDR3 runs 11 residues. The V gene's germline CDR1 is MNHNS and CDR2 SASEGT. V lost 8 bases to trimming and J lost 0 bases, with 4 bases between them. This chain's CDR3 is CASQMNTEAFF. The CDR3 bases are TGTGCCAGCCAGATGAACACTGAAGCTTTCTTT.

This clone has a handful of counts. The chain has TRBV7-8 and TRBJ1-1; TRBD1 is a possible D gene (5 bases). Trimming shortened V by 5 bases and J by 2 bases, and 12 bases separated the two germline ends. The CDR3 extends over 14 amino acids. The germline V gene encodes CDR1 SGHVS and CDR2 FQNEAQ. The CDR3 spells CASSHGRGNTEAFF. CDR3 sequence (DNA): TGTGCCAGCAGCCACGGGAGGGGAAACACTGAAGCTTTCTTT. Full variable domain (rest looked up from reference TRBV7-8 and TRBJ1-1): GAGVSQSPRYKVAKRGQDVALRCDPISGHVSLFWYQQALGQGPEFLTYFQNEAQLDKSGLPSDRFFAERPEGSVSTLKIQRTQQEDSAVYLCASSHGRGNTEAFFGQGTRLTVV.

This clone was counted between two and nine times. The gene calls are TRBV10-3 and TRBJ1-2; 10 bases agree with TRBD1. V shed 9 bases and J 3 bases; nucleotides not matched to a gene: 10. This CDR3 spans 15 amino acids. CDR1 is ENHRY and CDR2 is SYGVKD in the germline V gene. This CDR3 is CAIRAGTGVDYGYTF. In nucleotides, the CDR3 is TGTGCCATTCGAGCCGGGACAGGGGTCGACTATGGCTACACCTTC.

J is TRBJ2-5 and V is TRBV18, with TRBD1 as a possible D gene (6 bases). Germline values: CDR1 KGHSH, CDR2 LQKENI. The V and J ends lost 6 bases and 1 base respectively, with 9 bases between them. CDR3 length: 13 amino acids. CDR3 residues: CASSGQFQETQYF. The CDR3 DNA sequence: TGTGCCAGCTCCGGACAGTTCCAAGAGACCCAGTACTTC.

This chain connects TRBV5-1 to TRBJ1-5, with a possible D match to TRBD1 (5 bases). This CDR3 contains 15 residues. Germline values: CDR1 SGHRS, CDR2 YFSETQ. Trimming pared 3 bases from V and 5 bases from J, leaving 15 bases between. This CDR3 reads CASSSRPGGDQPQHF. In DNA form, the CDR3 reads TGCGCCAGCAGCTCCCGACCGGGGGGAGATCAGCCCCAGCATTTT.

The chain couples TRBV5-1 to TRBJ2-6, with 9 positions matching TRBD1. Germline values: CDR1 SGHRS, CDR2 YFSETQ. This CDR3 contains 16 residues. V shed 0 bases and J 4 bases; nucleotides not matched to a gene: 2. This CDR3 reads CASSLGTGAGANVLTF. As DNA, the CDR3 is TGCGCCAGCAGCTTGGGGACAGGGGCCGGGGCCAACGTCCTGACTTTC. The full variable domain, with the rest looked up from reference TRBV5-1 and TRBJ2-6, is KAGVTQTPRYLIKTRGQQVTLSCSPISGHRSVSWYQQTPGQGLQFLFEYFSETQRNKGNFPGRFSGRQFSNSRSEMNVSTLELGDSALYLCASSLGTGAGANVLTFGAGSRLTVL.

V gene TRBV28 combines with J gene TRBJ2-5; D gene unclear. Deletions cut 6 bases from V and 1 base from J, with 18 bases between. Germline V lookup: CDR1 MDHEN, CDR2 SYDVKM. There are 16 residues in the CDR3. The CDR3 loop is CASSRRSWRSQETQYF. CDR3 bases: TGTGCCAGCAGCCGCCGGTCTTGGCGGAGCCAAGAGACCCAGTACTTC. Full variable domain (rest looked up from reference TRBV28 and TRBJ2-5): DVKVTQSSRYLVKRTGEKVFLECVQDMDHENMFWYRQDPGLGLRLIYFSYDVKMKEKGDIPEGYSVSREKKERFSLILESASTNQTSMYLCASSRRSWRSQETQYFGPGTRLLVL.

This clone turned up a few times. This chain uses TRBV7-8 with TRBJ2-3, with 8 nucleotides matching TRBD2. Trimming took 3 bases from V and 9 from J; bases not matched to a gene: 11. The CDR3 runs 15 residues. CDR1 is SGHVS and CDR2 is FQNEAQ in the germline V gene. The CDR3 loop reads CASSFVAGLDGTQYF. The CDR3 DNA reads as TGTGCCAGCAGCTTTGTAGCGGGGCTTGATGGGACGCAGTATTTT.

Notes on this clone: Other DNA sequences in the sample encode the same CDR3. This sequence joins TRBV6-5 and TRBJ2-3, with no clear D. Trimming removed 2 bases from V and 1 base from J, with 7 bases in between. The CDR3 is made up of 14 amino acids. CDR1 MNHEY and CDR2 SVGAGI come from the germline V gene. The CDR3 DNA sequence: TGTGCCAGCAGTTACAGGCAGGGCACAGATACGCAGTATTTT. Translating it yields CASSYRQGTDTQYF.

The chain is built from TRBV5-1 and TRBJ1-1, with D tentatively TRBD1 (6 bases). V gave up 8 bases and J gave up 5 bases, with 19 bases separating them. Germline assignment: CDR1 SGHRS and CDR2 YFSETQ. The CDR3 has 14 amino acids. CDR3 amino acids: CASRVGGARTEAFF. The CDR3 DNA is TGCGCCAGTAGAGTAGGGGGGGCGCGAACTGAAGCTTTCTTT.

As regards this clone: The same CDR3 is also encoded by other DNA sequences in this sample. The V gene is TRBV2, the J gene TRBJ1-5, with 7 bases aligning to TRBD1. There are 13 residues in the CDR3. Germline-derived CDR1 and CDR2 are SNHLY and FYNNEI. V lost 7 bases and J lost 2; bases outside the gene matches: 2. As DNA, the CDR3 is TGTGCCAGCACTGGGACAGGCAATCAGCCCCAGCATTTT. Translation gives CASTGTGNQPQHF.

V and J are TRBV11-2 and TRBJ2-1, with unresolved D. The length of the CDR3 is 13 residues. The ends were cut back, 2 bases at V and 8 bases at J, with 10 bases in the middle. Germline V CDR1 and CDR2: SGHAT, FQNNGV. The CDR3 sequence is CASSLFPSDEQFF. The CDR3 bases are TGTGCCAGCAGCTTATTTCCTTCCGATGAGCAGTTCTTC. The full variable domain, completed using reference TRBV11-2 and TRBJ2-1, is EAGVAQSPRYKIIEKRQSVAFWCNPISGHATLYWYQQILGQGPKLLIQFQNNGVVDDSQLPKDRFSAERLKGVDSTLKIQPAKLEDSAVYLCASSLFPSDEQFFGPGTRLTVL.

The rearrangement uses TRBV2 and TRBJ2-1; possible D gene TRBD1, 6 bases. V dropped 5 bases and J dropped 8 bases, with 16 bases sitting between them. The CDR3 is made up of 14 amino acids. CDR1 is SNHLY, CDR2 FYNNEI, per germline. The chain's CDR3 is CASSRDNRVDEQFF. Here the CDR3 DNA reads TGTGCCAGCAGTAGAGACAACAGGGTCGATGAGCAGTTCTTC.